This TCR beta chain was documented in a study of blood T cell repertoires in COVID-19. On the study more broadly: PBMCs, B-cell-depleted T cells, or T cells were the source of the cDNA or gDNA that made up the material.

The sample holds one count of this clone. In the authors' methods: The authors estimated nucleated cell counts from reference gene primer amplification. Sequenced by immunoSEQ multiplex PCR; TCRdb stores in-frame clones only, minus some. That table is the source of V, J and clone size, and D and trimming were worked out from the DNA. The sample lists around 190,000 clones, 84% occurring once. Deletions cut 2 bases from V and 3 bases from J, with 8 bases between. The CDR3 consists of 13 residues. Germline CDR1 reads SGHDT; CDR2 reads YYEEEE. This clonotype was obtained from a human donor in a cohort sampled during active COVID-19. The specimen was peripheral blood. The chain couples TRBV5-6 to TRBJ1-1; D unresolved. CDR3 coding DNA: TGTGCCAGCAGCTTCCTGGGAGACACTGAAGCTTTCTTT. It encodes CASSFLGDTEAFF.